Presented here are 14 T cell receptor beta chains from one specimen sequenced in a study of identical twins (dated by TCRdb to about 2016). The library was obtained by 5' RACE. Sequencing instrument: Illumina HiSeq 2000. The raw public data were reprocessed by TCRdb itself: fastp quality trimming at Q25, MiXCR clonotype calling, in-frame beta chains only. Entries that share a CDR3 protein sequence are merged under the most common genes and DNA. The sample table records 690,000 or so distinct CDR3 sequences; approximately 6.1% of these occur just once. 1.5% to 2% of the sample rests with the top ten. The sample was naive T cells sorted from blood. The cell subset or site label corresponds to: cells isolated with a human naive T-cell isolation kit. These receptors came from a man aged 18 to 29 in good health.

This clonotype was seen ten or more times. The chain is built from TRBV10-3 and TRBJ2-1; 10 positions match TRBD2. The CDR3 is 13 amino acids. Germline trimming cut 9 bases from V and 5 bases from J; bases unmatched to any gene: 4. From germline, CDR1 is ENHRY and CDR2 SYGVKD. This CDR3 reads CAIGTSADNEQFF. DNA for the CDR3: TGTGCCATAGGGACTAGCGCAGACAATGAGCAGTTCTTC.

This chain links TRBV2 with TRBJ2-1; D is unclear. Germline CDR1 is SNHLY and CDR2 is FYNNEI. The CDR3 length is 15 residues. The V end lost 6 bases, the J end lost 6 bases, and 18 bases lay between the germline ends. The CDR3: CASSGAISASNEQFF. For the CDR3, the DNA is TGTGCCAGCAGCGGCGCTATAAGCGCAAGCAATGAGCAGTTCTTC. Full variable domain (missing parts from reference TRBV2 and TRBJ2-1): EPEVTQTPSHQVTQMGQEVILRCVPISNHLYFYWYRQILGQKVEFLVSFYNNEISEKSEIFDDQFSVERPDGSNFTLKIRSTKLEDSAMYFCASSGAISASNEQFFGPGTRLTVL.

The V gene is TRBV18, the J gene TRBJ2-7; D uncertain. Germline V gives CDR1 KGHSH, CDR2 LQKENI. The CDR3 spans 15 residues. Trimming took 2 bases from V and 2 from J, leaving 13 bases between them. The DNA for the CDR3 is TGTGCCAGCTCACCAACGGAACCCCCAACCTACGAGCAGTACGTC. Translating it yields CASSPTEPPTYEQYV.

This clonotype was counted between two and nine times. V is TRBV5-1 and J is TRBJ2-7; 8 bases map to TRBD1. The junction had 4 bases not matched to a gene; V was cut back by 0 bases and J by 5 bases. Germline loops: CDR1 SGHRS, CDR2 YFSETQ. This CDR3 comprises 14 residues. CDR3 sequence: CASSLGTGSDEQYV. CDR3 coding DNA: TGCGCCAGCAGCTTGGGGACAGGGTCAGACGAGCAGTACGTC.

The CDR3 bases are TGCAGTGCCAACACCCTTGTGACGGAGAGCTCCTACGAGCAGTACTTC. Residues: CSANTLVTESSYEQYF. V usage is TRBV20-1 and J usage is TRBJ2-7; unclear D gene. CDR3 length: 16 amino acids. Trimming removed 6 bases at V and 0 bases at J, with 21 bases between. Germline CDR1 reads DFQATT; CDR2 reads SNEGSKA (reference sequence).

A few counts support this clonotype. The chain combines TRBV10-3 with TRBJ1-2, with D maybe TRBD1 (6 bases). Trimming removed 8 bases from V and 3 bases from J, with 16 bases in between. The V gene's germline CDR1 is ENHRY and CDR2 SYGVKD. There are 14 residues in the CDR3. The CDR3, as DNA: TGTGCCATCTCGGACAGCCGGCATTACTATGGCTACACCTTC. Encoded protein: CAISDSRHYYGYTF.

Many counts were recorded for this clonotype. V is TRBV4-2 and J is TRBJ2-2; 7 nucleotides line up with TRBD1. Germline V gives CDR1 LGHNA, CDR2 YNFKEQ. With 0 bases clipped from V and 6 bases from J, the junction kept 1 base outside the gene matches. This CDR3 is built from 14 residues. The CDR3 is CASSQEGGPGELFF. CDR3 sequence (DNA): TGTGCCAGCAGCCAAGAAGGGGGCCCCGGGGAGCTGTTTTTT.

The CDR3 DNA reads TGCAGTGCTAGAGCAGGATTTCGGGGGGCGGGGGAGACCCAGTACTTC. It codes for CSARAGFRGAGETQYF. V gene TRBV20-1 combines with J gene TRBJ2-5, with D perhaps TRBD2 (7 bases). The CDR3 runs 16 residues. The V end was cut by 1 base, the J end by 5 bases, with 20 bases between. The V gene's germline CDR1 is DFQATT and CDR2 SNEGSKA (reference sequence).

This chain links TRBV5-6 with TRBJ2-7; tentatively, D is TRBD1 (6 bases). This CDR3 has 13 amino acids. V lost 7 bases, J lost 1 base, and 12 bases lay in between. Germline V lookup: CDR1 SGHDT, CDR2 YYEEEE. The CDR3 spells CASHRTDSYEQYV. In DNA, the CDR3 is TGTGCCAGCCATCGGACAGATTCCTACGAGCAGTACGTC.

The chain is built from TRBV4-2 and TRBJ2-1, with D perhaps given as TRBD1 or TRBD2 (5 bases each). Germline loops: CDR1 LGHNA, CDR2 YNFKEQ. Trimming removed 4 bases from V and 4 bases from J, with 14 bases in between. The CDR3 is made up of 15 amino acids. The CDR3 here is CASSRESGPYNEQFF. In nucleotides, the CDR3 is TGTGCCAGCAGCCGCGAGTCGGGACCTTACAATGAGCAGTTCTTC.

J is TRBJ2-7 and V is TRBV28, with 9 bases lining up with TRBD1. The CDR3 runs 16 residues. Looked up from germline, CDR1 is MDHEN and CDR2 is SYDVKM. J gave up 6 bases and V 6 bases, and 15 bases lay outside the gene matches. Here the CDR3 DNA reads TGTGCCAGCAGCCCTAACCCGGGACAGGGTAACCGCGAGCAGTACTTC. It is translated as CASSPNPGQGNREQYF. The full variable domain, completed using reference TRBV28 and TRBJ2-7, is DVKVTQSSRYLVKRTGEKVFLECVQDMDHENMFWYRQDPGLGLRLIYFSYDVKMKEKGDIPEGYSVSREKKERFSLILESASTNQTSMYLCASSPNPGQGNREQYFGPGTRLTVT.

This clonotype was counted many times. The J gene is TRBJ2-3, the V gene TRBV11-2; D might be TRBD1 or TRBD2, each matching 5 bases. This CDR3 is built from 14 residues. The V gene lost 8 bases and the J gene lost 1 base, with 13 bases spanning the gap. Germline CDR1 reads SGHAT; CDR2 reads FQNNGV. The CDR3 DNA reads as TGTGCCAGCGTGACCGGGACCCGCACAGATACGCAGTATTTT. Translation: CASVTGTRTDTQYF. Full variable domain (outside the CDR3, taken from reference TRBV11-2 and TRBJ2-3): EAGVAQSPRYKIIEKRQSVAFWCNPISGHATLYWYQQILGQGPKLLIQFQNNGVVDDSQLPKDRFSAERLKGVDSTLKIQPAKLEDSAVYLCASVTGTRTDTQYFGPGTRLTVL.

This clonotype was counted at least ten times. The rearrangement joins TRBV7-9 to TRBJ1-4; no clear D. The CDR3 is 18 amino acids. V was pared by 0 bases and J by 0 bases, with 14 bases between. Germline-derived CDR1 and CDR2 are SEHNR and FQNEAQ (reference sequence). CDR3 protein: CASSLAWGLLATNEKLFF. DNA of the CDR3: TGTGCCAGCAGCTTAGCCTGGGGTCTCCTTGCAACTAATGAAAAACTGTTTTTT.

The CDR3 here is CSGRRDGDNEQFF. The CDR3 coding sequence is TGCAGTGGAAGGCGGGATGGGGACAATGAGCAGTTCTTC. This chain links TRBV20-1 with TRBJ2-1; possibly TRBD2 for D (6 bases). CDR3 size: 13 residues. The ends were cut back, 7 bases at V and 5 bases at J, with 15 bases in the middle. CDR1 and CDR2 (germline): DFQATT, SNEGSKA (reference sequence).